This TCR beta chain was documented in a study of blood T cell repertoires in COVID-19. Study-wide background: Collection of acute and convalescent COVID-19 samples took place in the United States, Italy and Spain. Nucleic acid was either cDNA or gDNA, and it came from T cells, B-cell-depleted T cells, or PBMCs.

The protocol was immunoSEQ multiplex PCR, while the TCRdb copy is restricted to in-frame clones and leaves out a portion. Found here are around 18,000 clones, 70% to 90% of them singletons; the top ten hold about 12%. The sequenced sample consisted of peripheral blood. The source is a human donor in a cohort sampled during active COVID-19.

The CDR3 DNA reads as TGTGCCAGCAGACGGGGGGGTACTAACACTGAAGCTTTCTTT. As protein: CASRRGGTNTEAFF. This rearrangement joins TRBV9 to TRBJ1-1, with D perhaps matching TRBD1 (5 bases). Trimming removed 5 bases from V and 2 bases from J, with 13 bases in between. Germline lookup yields CDR1 SGDLS and CDR2 YYNGEE. CDR3 length equals 14 residues.